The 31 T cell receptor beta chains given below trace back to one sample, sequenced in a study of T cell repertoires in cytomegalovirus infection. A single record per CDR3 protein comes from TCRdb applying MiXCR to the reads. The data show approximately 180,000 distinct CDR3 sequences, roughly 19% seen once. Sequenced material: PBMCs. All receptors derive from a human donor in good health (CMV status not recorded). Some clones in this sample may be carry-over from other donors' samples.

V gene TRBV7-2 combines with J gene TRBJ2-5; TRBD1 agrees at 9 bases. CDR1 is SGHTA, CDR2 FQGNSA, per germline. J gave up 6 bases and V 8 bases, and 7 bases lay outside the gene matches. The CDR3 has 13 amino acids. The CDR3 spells CASSRDRVKTQYF. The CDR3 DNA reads TGTGCCAGCTCCCGGGACAGGGTGAAGACCCAGTACTTC.

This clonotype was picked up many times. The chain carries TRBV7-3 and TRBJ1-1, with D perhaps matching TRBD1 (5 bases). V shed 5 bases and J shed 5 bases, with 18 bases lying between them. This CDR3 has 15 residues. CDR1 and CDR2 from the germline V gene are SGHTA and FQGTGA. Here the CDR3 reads CASSRNEGKKTEAFF. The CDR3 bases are TGTGCCAGCAGCCGCAACGAGGGGAAGAAAACTGAAGCTTTCTTT.

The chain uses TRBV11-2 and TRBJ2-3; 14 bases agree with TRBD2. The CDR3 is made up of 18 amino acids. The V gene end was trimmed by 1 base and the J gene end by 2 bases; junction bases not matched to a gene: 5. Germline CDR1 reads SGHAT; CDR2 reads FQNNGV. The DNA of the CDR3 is TGTGCCAGCAGCTTAGGGGGGACTAGCGGGAGACCCACAGATACGCAGTATTTT. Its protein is CASSLGGTSGRPTDTQYF.

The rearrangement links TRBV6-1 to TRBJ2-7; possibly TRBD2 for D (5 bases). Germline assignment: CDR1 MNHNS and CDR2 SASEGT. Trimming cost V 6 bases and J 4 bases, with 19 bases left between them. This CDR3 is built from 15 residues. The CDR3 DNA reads TGTGCCAGCAGCTCACCCCGGACTTACGATTACGAGCAGTACTTC. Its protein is CASSSPRTYDYEQYF.

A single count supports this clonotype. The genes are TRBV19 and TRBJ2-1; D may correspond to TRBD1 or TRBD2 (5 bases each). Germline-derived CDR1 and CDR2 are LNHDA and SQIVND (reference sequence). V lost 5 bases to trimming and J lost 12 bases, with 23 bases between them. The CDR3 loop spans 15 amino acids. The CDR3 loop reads CASSPGLSGTVWQFF. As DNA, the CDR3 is TGTGCCAGTAGTCCTGGGCTTAGTGGGACGGTGTGGCAGTTCTTC.

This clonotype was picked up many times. The CDR3 DNA reads as TGCGCCAGCAGGATGGAACAGGGGGCGACTGAAGCTTTCTTT. It is translated as CASRMEQGATEAFF. V gene TRBV5-1 combines with J gene TRBJ1-1; TRBD1 agrees at 9 bases. V trimming: 5 bases; J trimming: 5 bases; junction bases outside the gene matches: 7. The CDR3 covers 14 residues. CDR1 and CDR2 from the germline V gene are SGHRS and YFSETQ.

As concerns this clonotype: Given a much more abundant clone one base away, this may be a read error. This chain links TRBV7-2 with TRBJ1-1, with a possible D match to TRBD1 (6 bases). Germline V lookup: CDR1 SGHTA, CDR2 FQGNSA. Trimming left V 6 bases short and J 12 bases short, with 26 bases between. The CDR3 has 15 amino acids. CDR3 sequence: CASSQINTSGGRTFF. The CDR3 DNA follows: TGTGCCAGCAGTCAGATCAACACCTCGGGGGGCCGGACTTTCTTT.

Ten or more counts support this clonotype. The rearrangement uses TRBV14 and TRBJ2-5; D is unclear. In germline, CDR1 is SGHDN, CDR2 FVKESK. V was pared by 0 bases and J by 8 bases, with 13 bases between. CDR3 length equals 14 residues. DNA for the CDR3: TGTGCCAGCAGCCAAGAGTCAACTATCGGAACCCAGTACTTC. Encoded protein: CASSQESTIGTQYF.

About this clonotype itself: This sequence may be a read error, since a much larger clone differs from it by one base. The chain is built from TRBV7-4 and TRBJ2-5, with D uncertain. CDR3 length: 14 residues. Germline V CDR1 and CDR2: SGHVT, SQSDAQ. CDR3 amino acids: CASSSGGPASVGLF. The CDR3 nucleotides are TGTGCCAGCAGCTCCGGTGGACCGGCATCGGTAGGGCTCTTC.

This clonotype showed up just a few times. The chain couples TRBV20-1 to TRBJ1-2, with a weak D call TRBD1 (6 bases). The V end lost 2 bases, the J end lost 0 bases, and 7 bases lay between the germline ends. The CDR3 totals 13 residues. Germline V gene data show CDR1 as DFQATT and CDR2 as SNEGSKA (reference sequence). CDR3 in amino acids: CSARRTANYGYTF. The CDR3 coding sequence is TGCAGTGCTAGAAGGACAGCTAACTATGGCTACACCTTC.

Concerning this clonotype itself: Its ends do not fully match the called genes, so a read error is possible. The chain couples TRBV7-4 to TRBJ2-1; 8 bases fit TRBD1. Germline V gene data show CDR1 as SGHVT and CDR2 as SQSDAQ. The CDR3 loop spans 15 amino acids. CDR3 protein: CTSSQDRVSYNEQFF. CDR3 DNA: TGTACCAGCAGCCAGGACAGGGTATCCTACAATGAGCAGTTCTTC.

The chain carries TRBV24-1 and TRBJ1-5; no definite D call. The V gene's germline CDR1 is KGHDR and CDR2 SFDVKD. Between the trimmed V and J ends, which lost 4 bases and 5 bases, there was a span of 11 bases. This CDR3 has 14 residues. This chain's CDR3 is CATSESTRHQPQHF. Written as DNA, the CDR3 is TGTGCCACCAGTGAAAGTACACGCCATCAGCCCCAGCATTTT.

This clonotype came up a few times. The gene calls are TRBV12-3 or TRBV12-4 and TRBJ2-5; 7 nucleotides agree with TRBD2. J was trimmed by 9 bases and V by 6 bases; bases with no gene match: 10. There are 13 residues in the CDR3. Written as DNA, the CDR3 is TGTGCCAGCAGCCCCAATGGGGGAGGGGCCCAGTACTTC. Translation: CASSPNGGGAQYF.

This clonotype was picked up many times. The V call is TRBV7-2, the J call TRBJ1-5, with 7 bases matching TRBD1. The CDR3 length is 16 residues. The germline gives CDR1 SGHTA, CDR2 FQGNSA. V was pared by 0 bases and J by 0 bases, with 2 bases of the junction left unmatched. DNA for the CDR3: TGTGCCAGCAGCTTAGCCGGGACAGCTAGCAATCAGCCCCAGCATTTT. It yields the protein CASSLAGTASNQPQHF.

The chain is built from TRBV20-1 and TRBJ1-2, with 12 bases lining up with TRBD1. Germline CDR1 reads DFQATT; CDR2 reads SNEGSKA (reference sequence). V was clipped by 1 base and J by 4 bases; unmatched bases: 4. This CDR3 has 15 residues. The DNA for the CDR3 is TGCAGTGCTAGAGGGGACAGGGGGCAGTTCTATGGCTACACCTTC. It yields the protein CSARGDRGQFYGYTF.

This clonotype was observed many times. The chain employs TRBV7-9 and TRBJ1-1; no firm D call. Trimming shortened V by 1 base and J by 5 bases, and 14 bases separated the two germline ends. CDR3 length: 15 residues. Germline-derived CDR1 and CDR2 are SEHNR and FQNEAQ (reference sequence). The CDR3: CASSLVPDGRTEAFF. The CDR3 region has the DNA TGTGCCAGCAGCTTAGTCCCGGACGGGAGGACTGAAGCTTTCTTT.

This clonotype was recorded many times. In DNA form, the CDR3 reads TGTGCCAGCAGCCAAGGGGGGCCCAATGAAAAACTGTTTTTT. This codes for CASSQGGPNEKLFF. This sequence joins TRBV7-9 and TRBJ1-4; weak D call: TRBD1 (6 bases). Germline V gives CDR1 SEHNR, CDR2 FQNEAQ (reference sequence). V lost 5 bases and J lost 5, with 12 bases in between. The CDR3 runs to 14 residues.

The CDR3 region has the DNA TGTGCCAGCAGTTTGGGACAGGGAGCGCACTATGGCTACACCTTC. Protein sequence: CASSLGQGAHYGYTF. V is TRBV27 and J is TRBJ1-2; TRBD1 matches 9 bases. Germline V gene lookup returns CDR1 MNHEY and CDR2 SMNVEV (reference sequence). V gave up 3 bases and J gave up 3 bases; unmatched junction bases: 5. CDR3 length: 15 residues.

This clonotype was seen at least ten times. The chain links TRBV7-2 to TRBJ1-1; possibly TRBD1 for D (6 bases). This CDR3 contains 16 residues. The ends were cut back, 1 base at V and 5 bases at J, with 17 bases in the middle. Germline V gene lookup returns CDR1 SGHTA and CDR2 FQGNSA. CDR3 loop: CASSLGGPGARTEAFF. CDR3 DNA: TGTGCCAGCAGCTTAGGGGGCCCGGGGGCGCGGACTGAAGCTTTCTTT.

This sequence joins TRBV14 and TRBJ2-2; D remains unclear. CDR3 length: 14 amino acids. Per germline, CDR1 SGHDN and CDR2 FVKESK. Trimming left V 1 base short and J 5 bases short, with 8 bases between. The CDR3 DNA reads TGTGCCAGCAGCCAAGTTCGGGTAACCGGGGAGCTGTTTTTT. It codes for CASSQVRVTGELFF.

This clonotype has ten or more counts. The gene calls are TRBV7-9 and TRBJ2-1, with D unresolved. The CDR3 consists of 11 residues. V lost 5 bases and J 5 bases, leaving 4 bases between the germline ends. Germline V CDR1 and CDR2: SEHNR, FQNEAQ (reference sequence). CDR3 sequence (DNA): TGTGCCAGCAGCCCGGACAATGAGCAGTTCTTC. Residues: CASSPDNEQFF.

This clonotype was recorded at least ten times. The CDR3 loop reads CASSEGPTVNTEAFF. The CDR3 DNA reads TGTGCCAGCAGTGAGGGGCCCACAGTGAACACTGAAGCTTTCTTT. The chain couples TRBV2 to TRBJ1-1; D is possibly TRBD1 (5 bases). The CDR3 is 15 residues long. Germline values: CDR1 SNHLY, CDR2 FYNNEI. The V and J ends lost 3 bases and 0 bases respectively, with 11 bases between them.

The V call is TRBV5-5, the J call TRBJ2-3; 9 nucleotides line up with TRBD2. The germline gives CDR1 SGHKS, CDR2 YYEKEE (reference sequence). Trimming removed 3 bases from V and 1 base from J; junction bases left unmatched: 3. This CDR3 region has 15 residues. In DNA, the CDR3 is TGTGCCAGCAGCTCGGCGGGAGGGCGCACAGATACGCAGTATTTT. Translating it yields CASSSAGGRTDTQYF. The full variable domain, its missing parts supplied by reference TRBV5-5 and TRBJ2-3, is DAGVTQSPTHLIKTRGQQVTLRCSPISGHKSVSWYQQVLGQGPQFIFQYYEKEERGRGNFPDRFSARQFPNYSSELNVNALLLGDSALYLCASSSAGGRTDTQYFGPGTRLTVL.

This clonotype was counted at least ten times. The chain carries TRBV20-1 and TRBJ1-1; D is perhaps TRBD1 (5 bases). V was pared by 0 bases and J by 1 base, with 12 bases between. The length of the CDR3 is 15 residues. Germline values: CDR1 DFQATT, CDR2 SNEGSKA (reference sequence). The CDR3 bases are TGCAGTGCTAGAGATCGGGCGGGACGGAACACTGAAGCTTTCTTT. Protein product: CSARDRAGRNTEAFF.

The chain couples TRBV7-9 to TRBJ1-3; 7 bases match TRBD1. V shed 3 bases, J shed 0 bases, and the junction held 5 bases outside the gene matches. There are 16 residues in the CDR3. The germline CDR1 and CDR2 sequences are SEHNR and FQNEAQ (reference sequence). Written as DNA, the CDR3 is TGTGCCAGCAGCTTCCATGACAGGGACTCTGGAAACACCATATATTTT. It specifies CASSFHDRDSGNTIYF.

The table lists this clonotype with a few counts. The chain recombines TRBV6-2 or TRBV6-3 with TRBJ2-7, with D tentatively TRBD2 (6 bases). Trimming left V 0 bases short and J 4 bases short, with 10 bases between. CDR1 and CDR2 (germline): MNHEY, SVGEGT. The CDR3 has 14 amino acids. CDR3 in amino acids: CASSYSGGKYEQYF. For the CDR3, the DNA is TGTGCCAGCAGTTACTCTGGCGGGAAGTACGAGCAGTACTTC.

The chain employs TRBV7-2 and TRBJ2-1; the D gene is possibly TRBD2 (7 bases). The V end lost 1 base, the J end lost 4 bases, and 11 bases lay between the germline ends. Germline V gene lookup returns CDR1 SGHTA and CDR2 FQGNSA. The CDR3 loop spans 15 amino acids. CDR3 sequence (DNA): TGTGCCAGCAGCTTAGGGGCGGGGGCGTACAATGAGCAGTTCTTC. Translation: CASSLGAGAYNEQFF.

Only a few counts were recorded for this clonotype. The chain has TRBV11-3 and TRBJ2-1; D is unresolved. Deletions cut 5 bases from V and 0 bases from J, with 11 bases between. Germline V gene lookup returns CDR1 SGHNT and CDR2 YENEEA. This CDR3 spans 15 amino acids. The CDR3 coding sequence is TGTGCCAGCAGCCCATACAAGAGCTCCTACAATGAGCAGTTCTTC. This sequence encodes CASSPYKSSYNEQFF.

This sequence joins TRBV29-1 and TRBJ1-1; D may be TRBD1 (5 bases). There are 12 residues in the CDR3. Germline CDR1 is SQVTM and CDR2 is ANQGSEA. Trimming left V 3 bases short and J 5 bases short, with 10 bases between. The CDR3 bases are TGCAGCGTTGATGAGGGGAGTACTGAAGCTTTCTTT. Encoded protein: CSVDEGSTEAFF.

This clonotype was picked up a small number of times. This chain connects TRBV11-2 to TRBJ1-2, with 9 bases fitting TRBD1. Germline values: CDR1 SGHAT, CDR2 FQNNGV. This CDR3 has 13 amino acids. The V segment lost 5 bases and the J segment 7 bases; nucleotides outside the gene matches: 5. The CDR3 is CASSLDRGFGYTF. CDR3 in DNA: TGTGCCAGCAGCCTCGACAGGGGGTTTGGCTACACCTTC.

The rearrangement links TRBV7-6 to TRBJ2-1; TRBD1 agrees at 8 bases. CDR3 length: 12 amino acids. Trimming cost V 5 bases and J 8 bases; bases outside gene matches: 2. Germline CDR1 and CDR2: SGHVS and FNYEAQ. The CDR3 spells CASSPTGDEQFF. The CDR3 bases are TGTGCCAGCAGCCCGACAGGGGATGAGCAGTTCTTC.